Listed below are T cell receptor beta chains from one sample, sequenced in a study of cytomegalovirus exposure and HLA in healthy donors. Sequencing was performed with immunoSEQ multiplex PCR; in TCRdb, only in-frame clones are kept and a portion is missing. There are around 180,000 clones in the sample; about 90% occur only once, and about 0.24% lies in the top ten. The sequenced material came from PBMCs. The receptors were sampled from a girl younger than two in good health and CMV-seronegative. The CDR3 runs from the conserved cysteine through the conserved F or W. The D gene is left open where the match is weak. Part of the rows lack a size; the others show once, few, many or a class for expanded clones.

clone_size d_call j_call v_call cdr3_aa cdr3_nt
once NA TRBJ1-1 TRBV25-1 CASSEYLSNTEAFF TGTGCCAGCAGTGAATATCTAAGCAACACTGAAGCTTTCTTT
NA TRBD2 TRBJ2-1 TRBV9 CASNPGGPYNEQFF TGTGCCAGCAATCCGGGAGGACCCTACAATGAGCAGTTCTTC
NA NA TRBJ2-1 TRBV9 CASSVVGASFEQFF TGTGCCAGCAGCGTAGTTGGGGCCTCTTTCGAGCAGTTCTTC
NA TRBD2 TRBJ2-7 TRBV7-2 CASSSRLAGAKPYEQYF TGTGCCAGCAGCTCGCGACTAGCGGGAGCCAAACCCTACGAGCAGTACTTC
NA TRBD1 TRBJ1-2 TRBV5-4 CASSLQGAEGYTF TGTGCCAGCAGCTTACAGGGGGCCGAGGGCTACACCTTC
NA NA TRBJ2-3 TRBV27 CASSLEGRLTDTQYF TGTGCCAGCAGTTTGGAGGGCAGACTCACAGATACGCAGTATTTT
NA TRBD1 TRBJ1-5 TRBV9 CASSATGYSNQPQHF TGTGCCAGCAGCGCGACAGGGTATAGCAATCAGCCCCAGCATTTT
NA NA TRBJ2-5 TRBV5-4 CASSQSPGDRETQYF TGTGCCAGCAGCCAATCCCCCGGGGATCGAGAGACCCAGTACTTC
NA TRBD2 TRBJ2-1 TRBV2 CASRRTSGTVVEQFF TGTGCCAGCAGGAGGACTAGCGGGACCGTCGTAGAGCAGTTCTTC
NA NA TRBJ2-1 TRBV5-1 CASTLGAIQNEQFF TGCGCCAGCACCCTGGGGGCTATACAAAATGAGCAGTTCTTC
NA NA TRBJ1-3 TRBV30 CAWAPGAGNTIYF TGTGCCTGGGCCCCCGGGGCTGGAAACACCATATATTTT
NA TRBD1 TRBJ1-2 TRBV19 CASSIGPGQGYGYTF TGTGCCAGTAGTATAGGTCCGGGACAGGGCTATGGCTACACCTTC
NA NA TRBJ1-1 TRBV6-1 CASSEVGGSTEAFF TGTGCCAGCAGTGAAGTGGGTGGGAGCACTGAAGCTTTCTTT
NA TRBD2 TRBJ2-5 TRBV2 CASSVERGGLGETQYF TGTGCCAGCAGTGTCGAGCGGGGGGGCCTTGGAGAGACCCAGTACTTC
NA NA TRBJ2-7 TRBV30 CAWTGRETYEQYF TGTGCCTGGACCGGACGGGAGACCTACGAGCAGTACTTC